Following are 32 T cell receptor beta chains from one sample sequenced in a study of cytomegalovirus exposure and HLA in healthy donors. Amplification used 60 Vbeta primers and 13 Jbeta primers. TCRdb keeps only in-frame clones here, not all; method: immunoSEQ multiplex PCR. This table holds 150,000 to 200,000 clones, around three quarters found once. Sequenced input: PBMCs. The receptors originated from a woman aged 45-59 years in good health and CMV-seronegative.

V is TRBV4-3 and J is TRBJ1-5; 7 nucleotides agree with TRBD1. Per the germline V gene, CDR1 is LGHNA and CDR2 is YSLEER. The ends lost 2 bases at V and 2 bases at J; junction bases unmatched: 3. The CDR3 sequence is 15 residues long. Written as DNA, the CDR3 is TGCGCCAGCAGCCAACACAGGGGCGGCAATCAGCCCCAGCATTTT. Translation gives CASSQHRGGNQPQHF.

The rearrangement joins TRBV11-2 to TRBJ2-7, with D unresolved. The CDR3 runs to 14 residues. Germline CDR1 SGHAT, CDR2 FQNNGV. Trimming pared 8 bases from V and 3 bases from J, leaving 17 bases between. This CDR3 reads CASSPQWRSYEQYF. The DNA of the CDR3 is TGTGCCAGCTCCCCCCAATGGCGGAGCTACGAGCAGTACTTC.

The genes are TRBV28 and TRBJ1-2, with 7 bases matching TRBD1. Unmatched junction bases numbered 8, after V lost 5 bases and J lost 5 bases. Germline CDR1 is MDHEN and CDR2 is SYDVKM. The CDR3 is 14 amino acids. In nucleotides, the CDR3 is TGTGCCAGCAGTCTGGACAGGACCGGTTATGGCTACACCTTC. Its translation is CASSLDRTGYGYTF.

The rearrangement joins TRBV2 to TRBJ2-1; 8 nucleotides match TRBD2. CDR1 and CDR2 (germline): SNHLY, FYNNEI. The CDR3 runs to 16 residues. The V gene end was trimmed by 4 bases and the J gene end by 0 bases; junction bases not matched to a gene: 5. The CDR3 loop is CASSVERGSSYNEQFF. The CDR3 DNA follows: TGTGCCAGCAGTGTGGAGCGGGGGAGCTCCTACAATGAGCAGTTCTTC. The variable domain in full, completed from reference TRBV2 and TRBJ2-1, reads EPEVTQTPSHQVTQMGQEVILRCVPISNHLYFYWYRQILGQKVEFLVSFYNNEISEKSEIFDDQFSVERPDGSNFTLKIRSTKLEDSAMYFCASSVERGSSYNEQFFGPGTRLTVL.

The chain recombines TRBV9 with TRBJ1-1; 9 nucleotides align to TRBD1. Germline V lookup: CDR1 SGDLS, CDR2 YYNGEE. The CDR3 length is 16 residues. V dropped 3 bases and J dropped 5; count of bases not matched to a gene: 11. The CDR3 DNA reads as TGTGCCAGCAGCGGGCCCACAGGGGGCGGAGGAACTGAAGCTTTCTTT. Its translation is CASSGPTGGGGTEAFF.

The genes are TRBV27 and TRBJ2-1, with a possible D match to TRBD2 (5 bases). V lost 5 bases to trimming and J lost 0 bases, with 14 bases between them. CDR1 and CDR2 (germline): MNHEY, SMNVEV (reference sequence). This CDR3 is 16 amino acids long. The CDR3 DNA sequence: TGTGCCAGCAGTCCCGTAGCGTCGAGCTCCTACAATGAGCAGTTCTTC. Translated, it gives CASSPVASSSYNEQFF.

The V gene is TRBV28, the J gene TRBJ1-5, with 12 bases matching TRBD1. The CDR3 spans 16 residues. Looked up from germline, CDR1 is MDHEN and CDR2 is SYDVKM. J was trimmed by 1 base and V by 4 bases; bases with no gene match: 2. The CDR3: CASSWGQGASNQPQHF. The CDR3 nucleotides read TGTGCCAGCAGTTGGGGACAGGGGGCCAGCAATCAGCCCCAGCATTTT.

There are a few counts of this clone. The J gene is TRBJ2-7, the V gene TRBV21-1; the D call in the table, TRBD2, was not verified against the DNA. TRBV21-1 is a listed pseudogene. The CDR3 loop spans 15 amino acids. CDR3 in DNA: TGTGCCAGCACCCAGACCGGGGGGGGAGTGGACGAGCAGTACTTC. This gives the protein CASTQTGGGVDEQYF.

The chain recombines TRBV27 with TRBJ2-1; 14 bases are a match to TRBD2. The CDR3 is 14 amino acids. Germline CDR1 reads MNHEY; CDR2 reads SMNVEV (reference sequence). The junction had 4 bases not matched to a gene; V was cut back by 2 bases and J by 13 bases. The CDR3 nucleotides read TGTGCCAGCAGTTTAGTGGGGACTAGCGGGAGTCAGTTCTTC. The encoded protein is CASSLVGTSGSQFF.

The chain recombines TRBV2 with TRBJ1-6; possible D gene TRBD1, 6 bases. Germline CDR1 and CDR2: SNHLY and FYNNEI. CDR3 length: 19 amino acids. Trimming took off 6 bases at V and 9 bases at J, with 30 bases between the two ends. The CDR3 coding sequence is TGTGCCAGCAGACCCTGGGGGGGCCAAACTGGAAATATAGGTTCACCCCTCCACTTT. It translates to CASRPWGGQTGNIGSPLHF.

This sequence joins TRBV5-1 and TRBJ2-2; 14 bases are a match to TRBD2. Germline CDR1 and CDR2: SGHRS and YFSETQ. The CDR3 sequence is 19 residues long. J gave up 6 bases and V 4 bases, and 14 bases lay outside the gene matches. The CDR3 nucleotides are TGCGCCAGCAGCCGAGGACTAGCGGGAGGAACTCCCCCCCCCGGGGAGCTGTTTTTT. Translation gives CASSRGLAGGTPPPGELFF.

On this clone: Germline is not matched at one junction end, which may reflect a read error. V usage is TRBV7-9 and J usage is TRBJ2-3; D uncertain. CDR1 and CDR2 (germline): SEHNR, FQNEAQ (reference sequence). The CDR3 sequence is 15 residues long. CDR3 coding DNA: TGTTCCAGCAGCTTCGTTAGCTCGAGCACAGATACGCAGTATTTT. This translates into CSSSFVSSSTDTQYF. The whole variable domain, filled in from reference TRBV7-9 and TRBJ2-3, reads DTGVSQNPRHKITKRGQNVTFRCDPISEHNRLYWYRQTLGQGPEFLTYFQNEAQLEKSRLLSDRFSAERPKGSFSTLEIQRTEQGDSAMYLCSSSFVSSSTDTQYFGPGTRLTVL.

V and J are TRBV9 and TRBJ2-7, with a weak D call TRBD2 (6 bases). Germline CDR1 is SGDLS and CDR2 is YYNGEE. V was clipped by 4 bases and J by 6 bases, with 17 bases between them. CDR3 length equals 14 residues. The CDR3 sequence is CASSPYSTGSEQYF. CDR3 coding DNA: TGTGCCAGCAGCCCCTACTCTACCGGGAGCGAGCAGTACTTC. Using reference TRBV9 and TRBJ2-7 for the parts outside the CDR3, the full variable domain is DSGVTQTPKHLITATGQRVTLRCSPRSGDLSVYWYQQSLDQGLQFLIQYYNGEERAKGNILERFSAQQFPDLHSELNLSSLELGDSALYFCASSPYSTGSEQYFGPGTRLTVT.

The chain links TRBV29-1 to TRBJ2-7, with 9 bases fitting TRBD2. The CDR3 loop spans 13 amino acids. Germline V lookup: CDR1 SQVTM, CDR2 ANQGSEA. Trimming took 5 bases from V and 6 from J; bases not matched to a gene: 8. CDR3 sequence (DNA): TGCAGCGTTCCAGCGGGGGGCCCCGGCGAGCAGTACTTC. It translates to CSVPAGGPGEQYF.

The V call is TRBV5-1, the J call TRBJ2-1, with D maybe TRBD1 (5 bases). The CDR3 is made up of 14 amino acids. Per the germline V gene, CDR1 is SGHRS and CDR2 is YFSETQ. The V and J ends lost 0 bases and 8 bases respectively, with 12 bases between them. The CDR3 loop reads CASSLVQGSDEQFF. The CDR3 DNA reads TGCGCCAGCAGCTTGGTTCAGGGCAGCGATGAGCAGTTCTTC. Supplemented by reference TRBV5-1 and TRBJ2-1, the full variable domain reads KAGVTQTPRYLIKTRGQQVTLSCSPISGHRSVSWYQQTPGQGLQFLFEYFSETQRNKGNFPGRFSGRQFSNSRSEMNVSTLELGDSALYLCASSLVQGSDEQFFGPGTRLTVL.

This chain joins TRBV11-2 and TRBJ1-4, with D possibly being TRBD1 (5 bases). Germline-derived CDR1 and CDR2 are SGHAT and FQNNGV. V was shortened by 5 bases and J by 7 bases, with 26 bases between the two germline ends. The CDR3 loop spans 18 amino acids. The CDR3 DNA is TGTGCCAGCAGCCTATCGGTGGGCAGGGCCACTCTGGGTGAAAAACTGTTTTTT. It is translated as CASSLSVGRATLGEKLFF.

The J gene is TRBJ1-1, the V gene TRBV5-1; TRBD1 aligns across 7 bases. This CDR3 region has 15 residues. Trimming cost V 4 bases and J 0 bases; bases outside gene matches: 6. CDR1 is SGHRS, CDR2 YFSETQ, per germline. CDR3 region: CASSRTGQMNTEAFF. In DNA form, the CDR3 reads TGCGCCAGCAGCAGAACGGGACAGATGAACACTGAAGCTTTCTTT.

This chain links TRBV19 with TRBJ2-7; D is possibly TRBD1 (7 bases). The CDR3 runs 15 residues. Germline CDR1 is LNHDA and CDR2 is SQIVND (reference sequence). V lost 7 bases to trimming and J lost 2 bases, with 18 bases between them. The chain's CDR3 is CASTDRGGGPYEQYF. The CDR3 DNA is TGTGCCAGTACCGATAGAGGAGGGGGCCCCTACGAGCAGTACTTC.

DNA of the CDR3: TGTGCCAGCAGGCGATACGTAACGCGGGACGCCGATAATTCACCCCTCCACTTT. This encodes CASRRYVTRDADNSPLHF. This chain links TRBV7-2 with TRBJ1-6; D perhaps matches TRBD1 (5 bases). The V end was cut by 6 bases, the J end by 5 bases, with 23 bases between. The CDR3 runs 18 residues. The germline V gene encodes CDR1 SGHTA and CDR2 FQGNSA.

This rearrangement joins TRBV12-2 to TRBJ2-5; TRBD2, the D gene given by the table, was not confirmed from the DNA. TRBV12-2 is reported as a pseudogene. The CDR3 length is 16 residues. The CDR3 region has the DNA TGTGCAAGTCGCTTAGTTAGCGGGAAAGGTCAAGAGACCCAGTACTTC. This translates into CASRLVSGKGQETQYF.

The chain combines TRBV5-8 with TRBJ2-5, with D maybe TRBD2 (5 bases). Germline lookup yields CDR1 SGHTS and CDR2 YDEGEE. The CDR3 has 16 residues. Trimming pared 2 bases from V and 5 bases from J, leaving 19 bases between. CDR3 sequence (DNA): TGTGCCAGCAGCTTTAGAGGCCTCGGCGGGCGGGAGACCCAGTACTTC. Translated, it gives CASSFRGLGGRETQYF.

The chain links TRBV15 to TRBJ2-6, with 9 bases identical to TRBD1. The CDR3 loop spans 19 amino acids. Trimming took 0 bases from V and 3 from J; bases not matched to a gene: 9. Germline CDR1 is LNHNV and CDR2 is YYDKDF (reference sequence). The CDR3 reads CATSRDRGTGSGGANVLTF. In DNA, the CDR3 is TGTGCCACCAGCAGAGATAGGGGGACAGGGTCTGGTGGGGCCAACGTCCTGACTTTC.

The V and J genes are TRBV6-5 and TRBJ2-2; maybe TRBD1 (5 bases). The V gene lost 5 bases and the J gene lost 7 bases, with 14 bases spanning the gap. This CDR3 has 14 amino acids. The germline V gene encodes CDR1 MNHEY and CDR2 SVGAGI. CDR3: CASSPPRVGGELFF. The DNA of the CDR3 is TGTGCCAGCAGTCCCCCCAGGGTGGGCGGGGAGCTGTTTTTT.

Points on this clone: The identical CDR3 is also encoded by other nucleotide sequences in the sample. The V and J genes are TRBV7-9 and TRBJ1-1; TRBD1 aligns across 9 bases. With V trimmed by 7 bases and J by 1 base, 7 bases remained unmatched. CDR1 SEHNR and CDR2 FQNEAQ come from the germline V gene (reference sequence). This CDR3 spans 15 amino acids. The CDR3 coding sequence is TGTGCCAGCACCACAGGGGGCGCTGGGAACACTGAAGCTTTCTTT. Translation: CASTTGGAGNTEAFF. The variable domain in full, completed from reference TRBV7-9 and TRBJ1-1, reads DTGVSQNPRHKITKRGQNVTFRCDPISEHNRLYWYRQTLGQGPEFLTYFQNEAQLEKSRLLSDRFSAERPKGSFSTLEIQRTEQGDSAMYLCASTTGGAGNTEAFFGQGTRLTVV.

This chain uses TRBV9 with TRBJ2-3, with D perhaps matching TRBD2 (5 bases). CDR3 length: 14 residues. Germline V lookup: CDR1 SGDLS, CDR2 YYNGEE. Trimming stripped 3 bases from V and 4 bases from J, with 12 bases between. For the CDR3, the DNA is TGTGCCAGCAGCGCCGCGGGCCCGGCAGATACGCAGTATTTT. Its protein product is CASSAAGPADTQYF.

In its sample, this clone was seen a few times. The V gene is TRBV5-1, the J gene TRBJ2-7; TRBD1 aligns across 7 bases. The CDR3 totals 17 residues. In germline, CDR1 is SGHRS, CDR2 YFSETQ. V trimming: 4 bases; J trimming: 5 bases; junction bases outside the gene matches: 18. CDR3 protein: CASSLRQGQTRGDEQYF. In DNA form, the CDR3 reads TGCGCCAGCAGCCTAAGACAGGGACAGACCCGGGGTGACGAGCAGTACTTC. Combining the CDR3 with reference TRBV5-1 and TRBJ2-7 gives the whole variable domain KAGVTQTPRYLIKTRGQQVTLSCSPISGHRSVSWYQQTPGQGLQFLFEYFSETQRNKGNFPGRFSGRQFSNSRSEMNVSTLELGDSALYLCASSLRQGQTRGDEQYFGPGTRLTVT.

This chain links TRBV10-2 with TRBJ2-7, with 10 bases fitting TRBD1. Germline CDR1 and CDR2: WSHSY and SAAADI. The CDR3 runs to 15 residues. The junction had 6 bases not matched to a gene; V was cut back by 3 bases and J by 4 bases. CDR3 loop: CASSEATGGAYEQYF. The CDR3 coding sequence is TGCGCCAGCAGTGAAGCGACAGGGGGCGCTTACGAGCAGTACTTC.

The chain has TRBV21-1 and TRBJ2-5; TRBD2 reflects the table's D call only, with no check against the DNA. TRBV21-1 is classified as a pseudogene. The CDR3 is 18 residues long. CDR3 in DNA: TGTGCCAGCAGCAAGTTTGGTTGGCCAGGGAGGTTCCAAGAGACCCAGTACTTC. It yields the protein CASSKFGWPGRFQETQYF.

This sequence joins TRBV11-1 and TRBJ2-5; 14 bases agree with TRBD2. V gave up 5 bases and J gave up 5 bases; unmatched junction bases: 10. CDR3 length: 17 residues. Germline V CDR1 and CDR2: SGHAT, FQDESV (reference sequence). CDR3 residues: CASSAGTSGSSGETQYF. In DNA form, the CDR3 reads TGTGCCAGCAGCGCCGGGACTAGCGGGAGTTCTGGTGAGACCCAGTACTTC.

The gene calls are TRBV19 and TRBJ2-1, with 9 bases matching TRBD2. The trim removed 5 bases at V and 8 bases at J, leaving 10 bases unmatched. The CDR3 has 15 residues. Germline-derived CDR1 and CDR2 are LNHDA and SQIVND (reference sequence). CDR3 sequence: CASSVGLANRYEQFF. CDR3 DNA sequence: TGTGCCAGTAGTGTTGGACTAGCGAATAGATATGAGCAGTTCTTC.

The chain combines TRBV21-1 with TRBJ2-1; TRBD2, as called in the table, went unchecked against the DNA. TRBV21-1 is listed as a pseudogene. This CDR3 has 18 amino acids. The chain's CDR3 is CASSKRTGVGTSKNEQFF. The CDR3 DNA sequence: TGTGCCAGCAGCAAACGGACAGGGGTTGGGACTAGCAAAAATGAGCAGTTCTTC.

The chain recombines TRBV4-1 with TRBJ2-7, with TRBD2 matching 9 bases. CDR3 length: 15 residues. The ends lost 1 base at V and 3 bases at J; junction bases unmatched: 4. Looked up from germline, CDR1 is MGHRA and CDR2 is YSYEKL. CDR3 protein: CASSQGEAGGYEQYF. The CDR3 region has the DNA TGCGCCAGCAGCCAAGGGGAAGCGGGGGGCTACGAGCAGTACTTC.